The 23 T cell receptor beta chains below all came from one sample that was sequenced in a study of CD4 T cells in relation to SARS-CoV-2 and coronaviruses. These receptors have no identified antigens. Method: immunoSEQ multiplex PCR; TCRdb's copy keeps in-frame clones and lacks some. The data show tens of thousands of clones, with over 75% seen just once and 1% to 1.5% held by the top ten. Sequencing used naive CD4+ T cells from PBMCs, cultured in vitro. Described subset: naive CD4+ T cells isolated by negative enrichment. The receptors derive from an adult with COVID-19.

The chain joins TRBV6-1 to TRBJ2-1; D remains unclear. V lost 2 bases to trimming and J lost 4 bases, with 12 bases between them. The CDR3 sequence is 15 residues long. Germline CDR1 reads MNHNS; CDR2 reads SASEGT. CDR3 amino acids: CASSELAAQYNEQFF. The CDR3 bases are TGTGCCAGCAGTGAACTGGCGGCCCAATACAATGAGCAGTTCTTC.

The chain recombines TRBV10-3 with TRBJ2-7; 7 nucleotides align to TRBD2. There are 14 residues in the CDR3. V was clipped by 4 bases and J by 3 bases; unmatched bases: 6. CDR1 ENHRY and CDR2 SYGVKD come from the germline V gene. This CDR3 is CAISGASGRYEQYF. Here the CDR3 DNA reads TGTGCCATCAGTGGGGCTAGCGGCCGCTACGAGCAGTACTTC.

V usage is TRBV11-2 and J usage is TRBJ2-2; D remains unclear. V shed 4 bases and J shed 1 base, with 7 bases lying between them. Germline V CDR1 and CDR2: SGHAT, FQNNGV. The CDR3 is made up of 14 amino acids. CDR3 in DNA: TGTGCCAGCAGCTCCGCCGAGAACACCGGGGAGCTGTTTTTT. Residues: CASSSAENTGELFF.

The chain uses TRBV6-1 and TRBJ2-3, with D unclear. Per germline, CDR1 MNHNS and CDR2 SASEGT. This CDR3 comprises 15 residues. The V gene lost 3 bases and the J gene lost 2 bases, with 12 bases spanning the gap. DNA of the CDR3: TGTGCCAGCAGTGACCCCGGGTTCACCACAGATACGCAGTATTTT. Its translation: CASSDPGFTTDTQYF.

This clone was seen only a few times. The chain employs TRBV19 and TRBJ1-5, with 8 bases matching TRBD1. The V gene end was trimmed by 7 bases and the J gene end by 0 bases; junction bases not matched to a gene: 11. Germline V lookup: CDR1 LNHDA, CDR2 SQIVND (reference sequence). CDR3 length: 17 residues. CDR3 sequence: CASKTRQGNYSNQPQHF. CDR3 DNA: TGTGCCAGTAAGACGAGACAGGGGAACTATAGCAATCAGCCCCAGCATTTT.

This clone was observed a handful of times. The gene calls are TRBV4-1 and TRBJ1-3; weak D call: TRBD1 (5 bases). This CDR3 has 16 amino acids. CDR1 is MGHRA, CDR2 YSYEKL, per germline. V was pared by 0 bases and J by 6 bases, with 15 bases between. The CDR3 DNA follows: TGCGCCAGCAGCCAAGATCTGTCCAGGGCGGTAAACACCATATATTTT. Translating it yields CASSQDLSRAVNTIYF.

The chain has TRBV7-2 and TRBJ2-7; a weak D match, TRBD2 (5 bases). This CDR3 comprises 14 residues. V was trimmed by 1 base and J by 4 bases, leaving 11 bases between them. Germline V CDR1 and CDR2: SGHTA, FQGNSA. The CDR3 DNA follows: TGTGCCAGCAGCTTAGTTCAGGACTCTTACGAGCAGTACTTC. Translation: CASSLVQDSYEQYF.

The V and J genes are TRBV7-9 and TRBJ2-1; no clear D. The CDR3 sequence is 11 residues long. V gave up 3 bases and J gave up 6 bases, with 3 bases separating them. Per germline, CDR1 SEHNR and CDR2 FQNEAQ (reference sequence). DNA for the CDR3: TGTGCCAGCAGCTTGGGCAATGAGCAGTTCTTC. This translates into CASSLGNEQFF.

This sequence joins TRBV27 and TRBJ2-7; 8 bases agree with TRBD2. This CDR3 contains 12 residues. Germline CDR1 and CDR2: MNHEY and SMNVEV (reference sequence). Germline trimming cut 6 bases from V and 7 bases from J; bases unmatched to any gene: 5. For the CDR3, the DNA is TGTGCCAGCAGAAAAACGGGAGGGGAGCAGTACTTC. This codes for CASRKTGGEQYF.

The chain couples TRBV6-6 to TRBJ1-5; the match to TRBD1 covers 7 bases. Germline V gene sequence: CDR1 MNHNY, CDR2 SVGAGI (reference sequence). V gave up 6 bases and J gave up 6 bases; unmatched junction bases: 23. The CDR3 is 19 residues long. The CDR3 nucleotides are TGTGCCAGCAGCTCTCCTCGGGGGAGGGGGCGCTTCCCCGGTCAGCCCCAGCATTTT. Amino acids: CASSSPRGRGRFPGQPQHF.

The chain has TRBV3-1 (or the pseudogene TRBV3-2) and TRBJ2-5, with TRBD2 matching 11 bases. The germline V gene encodes CDR1 LGHDT and CDR2 YNNKEL (reference sequence). This CDR3 contains 15 residues. V trimming: 5 bases; J trimming: 5 bases; junction bases outside the gene matches: 7. The CDR3 bases are TGTGCCAGCAGCACTAGCGGGAGTGACATGGAGACCCAGTACTTC. This translates into CASSTSGSDMETQYF.

The V call is TRBV3-1 (or the pseudogene TRBV3-2), the J call TRBJ2-7, with TRBD2 identical over 13 bases. This CDR3 is 16 amino acids long. Germline values: CDR1 LGHDT, CDR2 YNNKEL (reference sequence). J lost 1 base, V lost 5 bases, and 5 bases had no gene match. Here the CDR3 reads CASSYETSGGSYEQYF. The CDR3 DNA follows: TGTGCCAGCAGCTACGAGACTAGCGGGGGGTCCTACGAGCAGTACTTC.

The chain recombines TRBV28 with TRBJ1-4; 8 positions agree with TRBD1. Germline V lookup: CDR1 MDHEN, CDR2 SYDVKM. The J segment lost 8 bases and the V segment lost 4 bases, leaving 9 bases of the junction unmatched. The CDR3 extends over 15 amino acids. CDR3 nucleotides: TGTGCCAGCAGTTCCCAGGGGGCTCTAGAAGAAAAACTGTTTTTT. Protein: CASSSQGALEEKLFF.

This chain uses TRBV10-3 with TRBJ2-1, with 7 bases identical to TRBD2. The germline V gene has CDR1 ENHRY and CDR2 SYGVKD. With 4 bases clipped from V and 8 bases from J, the junction kept 8 bases outside the gene matches. The CDR3 spans 14 residues. This CDR3 reads CAISVGGRGDEQFF. The CDR3 DNA reads as TGTGCCATCAGTGTCGGCGGGAGAGGCGATGAGCAGTTCTTC.

The chain has TRBV24-1 and TRBJ1-5, with a weak D call TRBD1 (6 bases). V gave up 2 bases and J gave up 0 bases, with 10 bases separating them. This CDR3 region has 16 residues. The germline gives CDR1 KGHDR, CDR2 SFDVKD. This CDR3 reads CATSDSQGYSNQPQHF. The CDR3 nucleotides are TGTGCCACCAGTGATTCCCAGGGGTATAGCAATCAGCCCCAGCATTTT.

The chain employs TRBV4-2 and TRBJ2-7; unclear D gene. Germline lookup yields CDR1 LGHNA and CDR2 YNFKEQ. Trimming cost V 1 base and J 1 base, with 11 bases left between them. The CDR3 totals 15 residues. The CDR3 reads CASSQGSGFSYEQYF. CDR3 coding DNA: TGTGCCAGCAGCCAAGGGTCTGGGTTTTCCTACGAGCAGTACTTC.

A single count supports this clone. This chain links TRBV7-6 with TRBJ2-7; D gene uncertain. This CDR3 contains 13 residues. V lost 5 bases and J lost 2, with 10 bases in between. In germline, CDR1 is SGHVS, CDR2 FNYEAQ. The CDR3 DNA is TGTGCCAGCAGCATGGACCCTACCTACGAGCAGTACTTC. Translating gives CASSMDPTYEQYF.

The CDR3 spells CASKGPGHEQFF. In DNA form, the CDR3 reads TGTGCCAGCAAAGGGCCGGGACATGAGCAGTTCTTC. The chain couples TRBV6-5 to TRBJ2-1; D is perhaps TRBD1 or TRBD2 (5 bases each). The V end lost 7 bases, the J end lost 8 bases, and 12 bases lay between the germline ends. The CDR3 length is 12 residues. The germline V gene has CDR1 MNHEY and CDR2 SVGAGI.

The J gene is TRBJ1-1, the V gene TRBV6-1, with unresolved D. The V and J ends lost 2 bases and 1 base respectively, with 8 bases between them. Germline V CDR1 and CDR2: MNHNS, SASEGT. This CDR3 has 14 residues. The CDR3 sequence is CASSEWEGNTEAFF. CDR3 bases: TGTGCCAGCAGTGAATGGGAGGGGAACACTGAAGCTTTCTTT.

The chain couples TRBV9 to TRBJ2-1; no clear D gene. Germline lookup yields CDR1 SGDLS and CDR2 YYNGEE. This CDR3 is built from 14 residues. V lost 0 bases, J lost 7 bases, and 11 bases lay in between. CDR3 nucleotide sequence: TGTGCCAGCAGCGTAGCGCCTAGAGAAAATGAGCAGTTCTTC. This encodes CASSVAPRENEQFF.

The gene calls are TRBV7-6 and TRBJ2-5, with TRBD2 identical over 10 bases. Germline assignment: CDR1 SGHVS and CDR2 FNYEAQ. V lost 1 base, J lost 9 bases, and 14 bases stayed unmatched. This CDR3 comprises 17 residues. CDR3 sequence: CASSLVSGWLAGVAQYF. CDR3 nucleotides: TGTGCCAGCAGCTTAGTATCCGGTTGGCTAGCGGGAGTGGCCCAGTACTTC.

This rearrangement joins TRBV27 to TRBJ2-7; D unresolved. Trimming removed 0 bases at V and 3 bases at J, with 9 bases between. CDR1 MNHEY and CDR2 SMNVEV come from the germline V gene (reference sequence). This CDR3 contains 14 residues. CDR3 in DNA: TGTGCCAGCAGTTTATCGCCAATCTTCTACGAGCAGTACTTC. It yields the protein CASSLSPIFYEQYF.

This chain joins TRBV30 and TRBJ1-3; the match to TRBD1 covers 11 bases. Per the germline V gene, CDR1 is GTSNPN and CDR2 is SVGIG (reference sequence). The length of the CDR3 is 14 residues. Germline trimming cut 5 bases from V and 3 bases from J; bases unmatched to any gene: 3. The CDR3 DNA follows: TGTGCCTGGGGGGGACAGGGGGATGGAAACACCATATATTTT. Translation gives CAWGGQGDGNTIYF.